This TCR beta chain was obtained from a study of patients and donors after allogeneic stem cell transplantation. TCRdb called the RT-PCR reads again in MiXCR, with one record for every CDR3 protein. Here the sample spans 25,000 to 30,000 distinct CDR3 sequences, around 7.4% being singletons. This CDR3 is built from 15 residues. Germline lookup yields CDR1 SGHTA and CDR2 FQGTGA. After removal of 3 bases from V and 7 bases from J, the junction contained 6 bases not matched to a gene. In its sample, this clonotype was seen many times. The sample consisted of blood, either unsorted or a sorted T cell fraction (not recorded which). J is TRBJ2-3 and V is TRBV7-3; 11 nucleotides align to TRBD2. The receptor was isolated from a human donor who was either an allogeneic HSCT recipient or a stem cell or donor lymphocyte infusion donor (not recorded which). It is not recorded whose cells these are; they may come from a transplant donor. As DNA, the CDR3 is TGTGCCAGCAGCTTGGATAGCGGGGGGGTATATACGCAGTATTTT. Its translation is CASSLDSGGVYTQYF.